These T cell receptor beta chains were read from a single sample in a study of CD8 T cells in ankylosing spondylitis. One entry per CDR3 protein results from TCRdb running MiXCR on the 5' RACE reads. The data contain about 360,000 distinct CDR3 sequences, roughly 22% of them singletons. Specimen: blood, either unsorted or a sorted T cell fraction (not recorded which). The receptor source for this set is a male donor with ankylosing spondylitis or in good health (not recorded which). The CDR3 runs from the conserved cysteine through the conserved F or W. A D gene is named only where the DNA matches it firmly. Not all rows give a size; the values are once, few, many and, for expanded clones, a class.

clone size	V gene	J gene	D gene	CDR3 DNA	CDR3 protein
NA	TRBV29-1	TRBJ2-7	TRBD1	TGCAGCGTTCTAGGGGACAGGGGGTTATACGAGCAGTACTTC	CSVLGDRGLYEQYF
NA	TRBV5-4	TRBJ2-7	TRBD1	TGTGCCAGCAGCTTGTCCCGGGACAGGTCCACCTACGAGCAGTACTTC	CASSLSRDRSTYEQYF
many	TRBV12-3/TRBV12-4	TRBJ1-3	NA	TGTGCCAGCAACCCCGAGGTCGGGGGAGGAAACACCATATATTTT	CASNPEVGGGNTIYF
few	TRBV7-9	TRBJ2-1	NA	TGTGCCAGCAGCTTAGGGGGGGCCTACATCGATGAGCAGTTCTTC	CASSLGGAYIDEQFF
NA	TRBV4-1	TRBJ2-5	NA	TGCGCCAGCAGCCAAGAAAGTCTCGGGTCTTTGGAGACCCAGTACTTC	CASSQESLGSLETQYF
NA	TRBV7-6	TRBJ2-5	NA	TGTGCCAGCAGCATCACTAGCTACCAAGAGACCCAGTACTTC	CASSITSYQETQYF
NA	TRBV29-1	TRBJ2-1	NA	TGCAGCGTTGTGGGCTGGGGGGTCAATGAGCAGTTCTTC	CSVVGWGVNEQFF
NA	TRBV9	TRBJ2-2	TRBD2	TGTGCCAGCAGCTCCCGGACTAGCGGGGGCTCCGGGGAGCTGTTTTTT	CASSSRTSGGSGELFF
few	TRBV7-8	TRBJ2-3	TRBD1	TGTGCCAGCAGCCCGACAGGGGGAGGGGATACGCAGTATTTT	CASSPTGGGDTQYF
few	TRBV27	TRBJ2-7	TRBD2	TGTGCCAGCAGCCGTACCAAGCGGGGGGGCCTATACGAGCAGTACTTC	CASSRTKRGGLYEQYF
NA	TRBV28	TRBJ1-2	TRBD1	TGTGCCAGCAGTTTATGGACAGGGGGAAATAATGGCTACACCTTC	CASSLWTGGNNGYTF
NA	TRBV28	TRBJ2-3	TRBD2	TGTGCCAGCACCCAAGCGGGGGGGCCGAGCACAGATACGCAGTATTTT	CASTQAGGPSTDTQYF
NA	TRBV7-9	TRBJ2-1	TRBD1	TGTGCCAGCAGCCCACCTGTAGGACAGGGGATTTACAATGAGCAGTTCTTC	CASSPPVGQGIYNEQFF
few	TRBV6-1	TRBJ2-2	NA	TGTGCCAGCAGTCGGGGGGCTGAGGCCGGGGAGCTGTTTTTT	CASSRGAEAGELFF
NA	TRBV6-5	TRBJ2-7	NA	TGTGCCAGCAGTTACTTTGCGGGACTCCGAGCAACCTACGAGCAGTACTTC	CASSYFAGLRATYEQYF
NA	TRBV7-9	TRBJ1-2	NA	TGTGCCAGCAGCCATTGGACGGCCTCGGGGGATGGCTACACCTTC	CASSHWTASGDGYTF
few	TRBV29-1	TRBJ2-3	NA	TGCAGCGTTCGGTCCGGCGAAAAGGGCACAGATACGCAGTATTTT	CSVRSGEKGTDTQYF
few	TRBV27	TRBJ2-1	TRBD2	TGTGCCAGCAGTCTGACTAGCGGGGAAAGCATCTCCTACAATGAGCAGTTCTTC	CASSLTSGESISYNEQFF
few	TRBV2	TRBJ2-7	NA	TGTGCCAGCAGTGAGTTTGGCCAGGGCAACGAGCAGTACTTC	CASSEFGQGNEQYF
NA	TRBV7-8	TRBJ2-5	NA	TGTGCCAGCAGCTTAGCGGGGCAGGATGAGACCCAGTACTTC	CASSLAGQDETQYF
few	TRBV7-9	TRBJ2-7	NA	TGTGCCAGCAGCATTACCTACGAGCAGTACTTC	CASSITYEQYF
once	TRBV20-1	TRBJ2-1	TRBD2	TGCAGTGCTAGAGGAACAGCGGGGAAGAGTAATGAGCAGTTCTTC	CSARGTAGKSNEQFF
many	TRBV12-3/TRBV12-4	TRBJ2-1	NA	TGTGCCAGCAGTTCATACTCTCCCGATGAGCAGTTCTTC	CASSSYSPDEQFF
NA	TRBV11-2	TRBJ2-3	TRBD2	TGTGCCAGCAGCTCATACCCCTCCGGGACTAGCGGCACAGATACGCAGTATTTT	CASSSYPSGTSGTDTQYF
few	TRBV29-1	TRBJ2-7	NA	TGCAGCGTTATCTTCGCCGGGGGAGGCGAGCAGTACTTC	CSVIFAGGGEQYF
NA	TRBV9	TRBJ2-5	TRBD1	TGTGCCAGCAGCGTAGCCACAGACAGGGATCGGGAGACCCAGTACTTC	CASSVATDRDRETQYF
NA	TRBV15	TRBJ2-3	NA	TGTGCCACCAGCGCACGCCCGGCTAGCACAGATACGCAGTATTTT	CATSARPASTDTQYF
NA	TRBV5-6	TRBJ2-3	NA	TGTGCCAGCAGCTTGGGAGCCCCCACCAGCACAGATACGCAGTATTTT	CASSLGAPTSTDTQYF
NA	TRBV15	TRBJ2-5	TRBD2	TGTGCCACCAGCCCCGGCGGGGGACGATATAGGGAGACCCAGTACTTC	CATSPGGGRYRETQYF
NA	TRBV7-2	TRBJ2-7	TRBD2	TGTGCCAGCAGCGAAACTAGCGGGGGTTCCTACGAGCAGTACTTC	CASSETSGGSYEQYF
few	TRBV7-9	TRBJ2-3	NA	TGTGCCATCATTAGCACGGATACGCAGTATTTT	CAIISTDTQYF
NA	TRBV20-1	TRBJ2-7	NA	TGCAGTGCTAGAGATTATTCTCAAAAACCGCGCGACGAGCAGTACTTC	CSARDYSQKPRDEQYF
NA	TRBV10-3	TRBJ2-5	TRBD1	TGTGCCATCAGGAAAATAGGGACAGAACAAGAGACCCAGTACTTC	CAIRKIGTEQETQYF
NA	TRBV7-9	TRBJ2-7	NA	TGTGCCAGCAGCTTACCGGACCACTACGAGCAGTACTTC	CASSLPDHYEQYF
NA	TRBV6-1	TRBJ2-7	NA	TGTGCCAGCACCCACGGCCGGCAGGGCGCCTACGAGCAGTACTTC	CASTHGRQGAYEQYF
NA	TRBV14	TRBJ2-5	NA	TGTGCCAGCAGCCAATCCCGCGGACTTCCGTGGGAGACCCAGTACTTC	CASSQSRGLPWETQYF
NA	TRBV7-9	TRBJ2-1	TRBD2	TGTGCCAGCAGTATTACTCGGGGGGGCCTCCCGAATGAGCAGTTCTTC	CASSITRGGLPNEQFF
many	TRBV5-6	TRBJ2-1	NA	TGTGCCAGCAGCTTGGAGCTAGCGTCCTACAATGAGCAGTTCTTC	CASSLELASYNEQFF
few	TRBV7-9	TRBJ2-1	TRBD1	TGTGCCAGCAGCGTCAAGACAGGGGACTTATACAATGAGCAGTTCTTC	CASSVKTGDLYNEQFF
NA	TRBV7-9	TRBJ2-7	TRBD1	TGTGCCAGCAGCCCTCCCGCAGGGGGTGAGCAGTACTTC	CASSPPAGGEQYF
NA	TRBV12-3/TRBV12-4	TRBJ1-2	NA	TGTGCCAGCAGCCAAAAGGACCATGGCTACACCTTC	CASSQKDHGYTF